This T cell receptor beta chain was sequenced for a study of CD8 T cell repertoires and HIV-1 epitope variants. Across the study: T cells were cultured for nine to ten days with cytokines added on days 3 and 7. Study results and limitations: Six of nine antigen-specific clonotypes appeared cross-reactive to autologous or escape variants. Only beta chains were identified, marking proliferation to antigen, not function.

CDR1 and CDR2 (germline): SGHAT, FQNNGV. This CDR3 contains 13 residues. Deletions cut 1 base from V and 7 bases from J, with 10 bases between. TCRdb keeps only in-frame clones here, not all; method: immunoSEQ multiplex PCR. The top ten hold more than 35% of the sample, which has more than 6,500 clones, 50% to 70% seen once. Points on this clone: Its antigen is not known.

V gene TRBV11-2 combines with J gene TRBJ1-1; a weak D match, TRBD1 (5 bases). The receptor's source is a male donor with HIV. Sequencing used cultured CD8+ T cells derived from PBMCs. The chain's CDR3 is CASSLVGAGEAFF. CDR3 in DNA: TGTGCCAGCAGCTTAGTCGGGGCAGGTGAAGCTTTCTTT.